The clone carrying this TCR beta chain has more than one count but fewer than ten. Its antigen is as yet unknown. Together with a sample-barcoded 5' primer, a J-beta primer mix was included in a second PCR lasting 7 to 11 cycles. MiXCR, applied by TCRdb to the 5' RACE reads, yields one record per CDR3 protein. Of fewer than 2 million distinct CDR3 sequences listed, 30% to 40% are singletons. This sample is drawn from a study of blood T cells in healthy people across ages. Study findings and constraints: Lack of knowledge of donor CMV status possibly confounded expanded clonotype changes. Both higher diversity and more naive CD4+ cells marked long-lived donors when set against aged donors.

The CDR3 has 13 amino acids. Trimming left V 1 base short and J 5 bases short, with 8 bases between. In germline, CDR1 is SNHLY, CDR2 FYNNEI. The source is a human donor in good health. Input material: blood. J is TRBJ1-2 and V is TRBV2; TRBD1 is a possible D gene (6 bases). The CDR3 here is CASSEGGPYGYTF. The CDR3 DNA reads TGTGCCAGCAGTGAAGGGGGGCCATATGGCTACACCTTC. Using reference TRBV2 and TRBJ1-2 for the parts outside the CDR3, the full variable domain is EPEVTQTPSHQVTQMGQEVILRCVPISNHLYFYWYRQILGQKVEFLVSFYNNEISEKSEIFDDQFSVERPDGSNFTLKIRSTKLEDSAMYFCASSEGGPYGYTFGSGTRLTVV.